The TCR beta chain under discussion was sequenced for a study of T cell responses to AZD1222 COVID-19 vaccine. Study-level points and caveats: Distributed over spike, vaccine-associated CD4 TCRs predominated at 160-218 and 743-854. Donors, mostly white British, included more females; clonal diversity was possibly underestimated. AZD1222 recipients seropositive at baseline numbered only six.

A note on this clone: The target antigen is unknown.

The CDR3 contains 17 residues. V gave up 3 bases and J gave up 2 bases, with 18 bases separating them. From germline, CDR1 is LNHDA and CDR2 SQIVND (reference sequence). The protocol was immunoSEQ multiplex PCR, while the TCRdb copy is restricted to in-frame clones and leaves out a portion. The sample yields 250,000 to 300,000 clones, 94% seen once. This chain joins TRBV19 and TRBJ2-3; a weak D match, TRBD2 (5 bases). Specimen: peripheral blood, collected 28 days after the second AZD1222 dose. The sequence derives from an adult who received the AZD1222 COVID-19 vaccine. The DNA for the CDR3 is TGTGCCAGTAGTATGGGGTCGGGCGGGCCGTACACAGATACGCAGTATTTT. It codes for CASSMGSGGPYTDTQYF.